This TCR beta chain emerged from a study of regulatory T cells in long-lasting Graves disease. General study results and limits: Accuracy may have suffered from the small sample size.

CDR1 and CDR2 from the germline V gene are GTSNPN and SVGIG (reference sequence). The CDR3 is made up of 13 amino acids. Construction of TCR beta libraries relied on iRepertoire HTBI primers and on Arm-PCR targeting CDR3 regions. Via MiXCR, TCRdb re-called the multiplex PCR reads, giving one row per CDR3 protein. The sample has roughly 420,000 distinct CDR3 sequences; 16% are singletons. The time point was: newly diagnosed GD, antithyroid drugs for less than 3 months. With RNA extracted from PBMCs as input, the TCR library was made. This clonotype came up a few times. The antigen is undetermined. A much more abundant neighbour one base away suggests this may be a read error. The same specimen was also included in a second study, on T cells in Graves' hyperthyroidism and ophthalmopathy.

The chain couples TRBV30 to TRBJ2-7; 8 bases line up with TRBD2. The sequenced sample was peripheral blood mononuclear cells (PBMCs), obtained at new diagnosis, from a patient treated with antithyroid drugs. The clonotype comes from a woman younger than 45 with Graves disease. The CDR3 protein is CAWRTSGAYEQHF. CDR3 DNA sequence: TGTGCCTGGAGAACTAGCGGAGCCTACGAGCAGCACTTC.